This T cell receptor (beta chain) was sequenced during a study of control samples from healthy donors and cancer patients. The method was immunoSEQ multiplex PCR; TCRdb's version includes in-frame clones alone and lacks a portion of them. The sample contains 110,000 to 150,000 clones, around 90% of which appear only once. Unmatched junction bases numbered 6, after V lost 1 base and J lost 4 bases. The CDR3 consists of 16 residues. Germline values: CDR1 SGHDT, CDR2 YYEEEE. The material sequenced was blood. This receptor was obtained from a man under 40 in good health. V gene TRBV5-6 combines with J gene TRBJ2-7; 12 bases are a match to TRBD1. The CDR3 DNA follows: TGTGCCAGCAGCTTGTCGGGGACAGGGGGCGAGTACGAGCAGTACTTC. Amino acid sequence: CASSLSGTGGEYEQYF.